The clone carrying this T cell receptor (beta chain) was seen ten or more times. The target antigen is unknown. Each CDR3 protein is one row after TCRdb ran MiXCR on the 5' RACE reads. The sample lists around 100,000 distinct CDR3 sequences; 24% were seen once. The sample belongs to a study of CD8 T cells in ankylosing spondylitis. General study results and limits: Disease-linked clones were CD8+ and relatively rare in peripheral blood. There was reportedly significant enrichment of clones that were disease-linked in matched ankylosing spondylitis synovial fluid.

Germline-derived CDR1 and CDR2 are SGHVS and FNYEAQ. The CDR3 loop spans 17 amino acids. Germline trimming cut 0 bases from V and 4 bases from J; bases unmatched to any gene: 9. The sequence derives from a male donor with ankylosing spondylitis. V usage is TRBV7-6 and J usage is TRBJ1-2; 9 bases match TRBD1. Sequencing used synovial fluid, either unsorted or a sorted T cell fraction (not recorded which). The CDR3 spells CASSLASPTGGSYGYTF. CDR3 coding DNA: TGTGCCAGCAGCTTAGCCTCCCCGACAGGGGGTAGCTATGGCTACACCTTC. The whole variable domain, remainder taken from reference TRBV7-6 and TRBJ1-2, is GAGVSQSPRYKVTKRGQDVALRCDPISGHVSLYWYRQALGQGPEFLTYFNYEAQQDKSGLPNDRFSAERPEGSISTLTIQRTEQRDSAMYRCASSLASPTGGSYGYTFGSGTRLTVV.